The rows below give T cell receptor beta chains drawn from one sample of a study of OX40 agonist ivuxolimab in advanced cancers. The method was immunoSEQ multiplex PCR; TCRdb's version includes in-frame clones alone and lacks a portion of them. The table has tens of thousands of clones, over 80% seen once; the top ten hold about 30%. Sequences were derived from CD4+ or CD8+ T cells sorted from blood, sampled in a trial of the OX40 agonist ivuxolimab. These receptors all stem from an adult with an advanced solid tumor such as melanoma, head and neck, liver or kidney cancer. Both conserved end residues are part of each CDR3.

>TRBV10-2|TRBJ2-7
CASSELVQDEQYF
>TRBV11-2|TRBJ2-6
CASSLWDSYSGANVLTF
>TRBV14|TRBJ2-7
CASSQTGLSYEQYF
>TRBV25-1|TRBJ2-1
CASIGPTSGVVNEQFF
>TRBV2|TRBJ2-1
CASSGKIGSSYNEQFF
>TRBV6-1|TRBJ1-1
CASRGASNTEAFF
>TRBV2|TRBJ1-4
CASSDGPRNEKLFF
>TRBV5-1|TRBJ2-1
CASSLGVGGSYNEQFF
>TRBV19|TRBJ2-1
CASSMSGWGSWNEQFF
>TRBV5-1|TRBJ2-7
CASSPNKKGEFTYEQYF
>TRBV28|TRBJ2-7
CASSWSQAVSYEQYF
>TRBV14|TRBJ2-3
CASSLLAGDTQYF
>TRBV9|TRBJ1-2
CASSVGQGAYGYTF
>TRBV2|TRBJ2-1
CASSEGRGLYNEQFF
>TRBV4-1|TRBJ2-7
CASSQSFPGEQYF
>TRBV28|TRBJ1-1
CASRNTEAFF